This TCR beta chain was profiled in a study of T cells in Graves' hyperthyroidism and ophthalmopathy. Looking at the study overall: Peripheral blood was taken when the disease was first diagnosed, before any treatment began. General study results and limits: Stable hyperthyroidism was told apart from ophthalmopathy by a model built on 13 V-J features.

Researchers took RNA transcripts and amplified the TCR beta CDR3 regions from them. First-round RT-PCR targeting the TCR CDR3 was performed with the HTBI primer set. TCRdb independently ran MiXCR on the multiplex PCR reads; one entry per CDR3 protein. The repertoire holds hundreds of thousands of distinct CDR3 sequences, with approximately 14% as singletons. In its sample, this clonotype was seen many times. Its antigen is not known. CDR1 is MNHEY, CDR2 SVGAGI, per germline. Trimming cost V 0 bases and J 6 bases, with 9 bases left between them. The CDR3 totals 14 residues. V usage is TRBV6-5 and J usage is TRBJ2-1; D is undetermined. The origin of this receptor is a young man with Graves' ophthalmopathy. Sequenced sample: blood. The CDR3 DNA reads as TGTGCCAGCAGTTACTCGATCCCGGTCAATGAGCAGTTCTTC. This sequence encodes CASSYSIPVNEQFF.